This TCR beta chain came from a study of T cells after yellow fever vaccination. With regard to this clonotype: Antigen specificity is unknown.

The CDR3 sequence is 17 residues long. V was shortened by 2 bases and J by 0 bases, with 14 bases between the two germline ends. Germline V gives CDR1 MNHEY, CDR2 SMNVEV (reference sequence). Broader study findings: Contamination by abundant bulk-population clonotypes could be present in FACS-sorted repertoires. Clones that expanded after primary vaccination mostly reappeared after the booster (approximately 96% CD4, roughly 90% CD8).

TCRdb called the 5' RACE reads again in MiXCR, with one record for every CDR3 protein. The sample has 310,000 or so distinct CDR3 sequences, 6.8% seen once. This sequence originates from a man younger than 30 who received the YFV17D yellow fever vaccine. Material: PBMCs, obtained about 41 days after the first yellow fever vaccination. The rearrangement joins TRBV27 to TRBJ1-5, with D hard to call. DNA of the CDR3: TGTGCCAGCAGTTTAATGGCCAGGAGTGATAGCAATCAGCCCCAGCATTTT. This encodes CASSLMARSDSNQPQHF.